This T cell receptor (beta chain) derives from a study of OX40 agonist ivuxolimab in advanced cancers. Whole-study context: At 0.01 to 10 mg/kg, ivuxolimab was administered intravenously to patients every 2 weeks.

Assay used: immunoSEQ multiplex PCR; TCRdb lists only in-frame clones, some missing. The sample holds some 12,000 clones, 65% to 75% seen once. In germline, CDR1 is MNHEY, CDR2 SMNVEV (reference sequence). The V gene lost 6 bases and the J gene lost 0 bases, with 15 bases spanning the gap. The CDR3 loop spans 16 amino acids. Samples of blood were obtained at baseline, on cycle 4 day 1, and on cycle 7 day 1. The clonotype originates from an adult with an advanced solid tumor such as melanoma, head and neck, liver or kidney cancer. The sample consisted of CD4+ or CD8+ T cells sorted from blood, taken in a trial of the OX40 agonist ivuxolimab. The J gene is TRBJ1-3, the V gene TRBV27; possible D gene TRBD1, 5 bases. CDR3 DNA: TGTGCCAGCAGGTGGGGGTCACCAGGCTCTGGAAACACCATATATTTT. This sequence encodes CASRWGSPGSGNTIYF.